This T cell receptor beta chain is from a study of early T cells in non-severe SARS-CoV-2 infection. Across the study: Bulk RNA isolated from unsorted whole blood underwent sequencing; chains were not paired.

Unique molecular identifiers were added to individual cDNA molecules. TCRdb passed the 5' RACE reads through MiXCR, listing each CDR3 protein once. The sample shows roughly 53,000 distinct CDR3 sequences, roughly 8.8% of them seen only once. The CDR3 is 15 residues long. CDR1 is SGHAT, CDR2 FQNNGV, per germline. V trimming: 5 bases; J trimming: 2 bases; junction bases outside the gene matches: 6. At least ten counts were recorded for this clonotype. Specimen: whole blood. The genes are TRBV11-2 and TRBJ2-5; 9 bases match TRBD2. This TCR was recovered from an adult who was a healthcare worker with PCR-confirmed SARS-CoV-2 infection or an uninfected control (not recorded which). CDR3 nucleotide sequence: TGTGCCAGCAGCGTAAGGCTAGCGGGGCAAGAGACCCAGTACTTC. This sequence encodes CASSVRLAGQETQYF.